This TCR beta chain emerged from a study of blood T cell repertoires in COVID-19. Study at large: The analysed material was cDNA or gDNA that came from T cells, B-cell-depleted T cells, or PBMCs.

As originally analysed: Amplification of reference gene primers was used by the study to estimate nucleated cell counts. Profiled with immunoSEQ multiplex PCR; TCRdb holds only in-frame clones, not every one. V and J calls and clone size are copied from that table; D and trimming were computed from the DNA. The sample has about 190,000 clones; around 89% are singletons. The CDR3 sequence is 15 residues long. Trimming removed 1 base from V and 5 bases from J; junction bases left unmatched: 6. The germline CDR1 and CDR2 sequences are SGHTA and FQGNSA. The sequence came from a man aged 40-49 years with active or convalescent COVID-19. The V call is TRBV7-2, the J call TRBJ2-3; 7 bases map to TRBD1. Sequencing used peripheral blood. CDR3 in amino acids: CASSLGWDSLDTQYF. The CDR3 region has the DNA TGTGCCAGCAGCTTAGGATGGGACAGCCTAGATACGCAGTATTTT.